This T cell receptor (beta chain) was recovered during a study of T cell responses to AZD1222 COVID-19 vaccine. V lost 4 bases and J 14 bases, leaving 22 bases between the germline ends. This CDR3 spans 15 amino acids. Germline V gene data show CDR1 as SGHKS and CDR2 as YYEKEE (reference sequence). Libraries were prepared by immunoSEQ multiplex PCR; TCRdb keeps only in-frame clonotypes and omits some of them. Of roughly 130,000 clones listed, around 94% are singletons. The origin of this receptor is an adult in good health. The rearrangement uses TRBV5-5 and TRBJ1-6; D not resolved. The sequencing here drew on peripheral blood, taken on day 0 of AZD1222 vaccination. The CDR3 region is CASSPPGVGRGTLHF. In DNA, the CDR3 is TGTGCCAGCAGCCCCCCAGGCGTGGGCCGTGGGACCCTCCACTTT.